The 10 T cell receptor beta chains below come from one sample, sequenced in a study of blood T cell repertoires in COVID-19. Using immunoSEQ multiplex PCR, the repertoire was profiled, and TCRdb retains in-frame clones only, with some absent. The sample has about 82,000 clones; 81% are singletons. Sample: peripheral blood. The receptors come from a man older than 75 with acute or convalescent COVID-19.

This chain uses TRBV5-8 with TRBJ2-1; TRBD2 matches 14 bases. Germline V CDR1 and CDR2: SGHTS, YDEGEE. V was clipped by 4 bases and J by 6 bases; unmatched bases: 6. This CDR3 spans 16 amino acids. This chain's CDR3 is CASSRLGLAGANEQFF. The CDR3 DNA sequence: TGTGCCAGCAGCAGATTGGGACTAGCGGGAGCCAATGAGCAGTTCTTC. Supplemented by reference TRBV5-8 and TRBJ2-1, the full variable domain reads EAGVTQSPTHLIKTRGQQATLRCSPISGHTSVYWYQQALGLGLQFLLWYDEGEERNRGNFPPRFSGRQFPNYSSELNVNALELEDSALYLCASSRLGLAGANEQFFGPGTRLTVL.

The sample holds one count of this clone. The CDR3 DNA is TGTGCCAGCAGTTCAGGAAACACTGAAGCTTTCTTT. This sequence encodes CASSSGNTEAFF. This chain uses TRBV6-5 with TRBJ1-1; D uncertain. Germline-derived CDR1 and CDR2 are MNHEY and SVGAGI. Trimming shortened V by 4 bases and J by 2 bases, and 5 bases separated the two germline ends. The CDR3 is 12 residues long.

This chain links TRBV3-1 (or the pseudogene TRBV3-2) with TRBJ1-2; a weak D match, TRBD1 (6 bases). V lost 5 bases to trimming and J lost 7 bases, with 23 bases between them. Germline V gene sequence: CDR1 LGHDT, CDR2 YNNKEL (reference sequence). This CDR3 has 16 amino acids. CDR3 region: CASSYSPLIAGAGYTF. The DNA for the CDR3 is TGTGCCAGCAGCTACAGCCCCCTAATCGCAGGGGCTGGCTACACCTTC.

V and J are TRBV27 and TRBJ2-7, with TRBD2 matching 11 bases. Germline CDR1 is MNHEY and CDR2 is SMNVEV (reference sequence). The CDR3 runs 17 residues. The trim removed 1 base at V and 6 bases at J, leaving 11 bases unmatched. CDR3 sequence (DNA): TGTGCCAGCAGTTTATGGCCCTCACTAGCGGGAGTAAGCGAGCAGTACTTC. Translating gives CASSLWPSLAGVSEQYF.

V is TRBV5-1 and J is TRBJ2-1; 7 bases map to TRBD2. V lost 4 bases to trimming and J lost 0 bases; unmatched junction nucleotides: 4. This CDR3 region has 15 residues. Germline V CDR1 and CDR2: SGHRS, YFSETQ. The CDR3 spells CASSPTSNSYNEQFF. CDR3 sequence (DNA): TGCGCCAGCAGCCCGACTAGCAACTCCTACAATGAGCAGTTCTTC.

The V and J genes are TRBV4-2 and TRBJ1-1, with D tentatively TRBD1 (5 bases). The CDR3 is 15 amino acids. The germline V and J ends were trimmed by 0 bases and 5 bases, with 13 bases remaining between them. The V gene's germline CDR1 is LGHNA and CDR2 YNFKEQ. For the CDR3, the DNA is TGTGCCAGCAGCCAAGATGCGCAGGGAATAACTGAAGCTTTCTTT. Translated: CASSQDAQGITEAFF.

The table lists this clone with a count of one. CDR3 DNA sequence: TGTGCCAGCAGTTACTGGGGCGTGAACACTGAAGCTTTCTTT. Translated: CASSYWGVNTEAFF. V gene TRBV6-2 or TRBV6-3 combines with J gene TRBJ1-1, with D possibly TRBD1 on 5 matching bases. The CDR3 spans 14 residues. Germline loops: CDR1 MNHEY, CDR2 SVGEGT. Trimming left V 1 base short and J 0 bases short, with 6 bases between.

This clone occurred a few times. J is TRBJ1-1 and V is TRBV6-5; 11 bases agree with TRBD1. The CDR3 extends over 14 amino acids. Losses at the gene ends were 2 bases for V and 4 bases for J; bases not matched to a gene: 0. Germline V gene sequence: CDR1 MNHEY, CDR2 SVGAGI. The CDR3 spells CASSYGTGGTEAFF. In DNA, the CDR3 is TGTGCCAGCAGTTACGGGACAGGGGGCACTGAAGCTTTCTTT.

A few counts support this clone. V is TRBV7-9 and J is TRBJ1-2; maybe TRBD1 (5 bases). V lost 5 bases and J 4 bases, leaving 8 bases between the germline ends. The CDR3 runs 12 residues. Germline V CDR1 and CDR2: SEHNR, FQNEAQ (reference sequence). The CDR3: CASSGGTYGYTF. The CDR3 DNA sequence: TGTGCCAGCAGCGGAGGGACCTATGGCTACACCTTC.

CDR3 DNA: TGTGCCAGCAGCAACCCAGGGAGGCAGAACTACGAGCAGTACTTC. Residues: CASSNPGRQNYEQYF. J is TRBJ2-7 and V is TRBV7-2, with a weak D call TRBD2 (6 bases). CDR1 and CDR2 (germline): SGHTA, FQGNSA. The CDR3 spans 15 residues. V lost 5 bases and J lost 3, with 17 bases in between.